This passage covers 22 T cell receptor beta chains from one sample sequenced in a study of cytomegalovirus exposure and HLA in healthy donors (dated by TCRdb to about 2017). Library preparation employed the immunoSEQ multiplex PCR assay. The multiplex PCR relied on a mix of 60 forward primers for TCR Vbeta segments and 13 reverse primers for TCR Jbeta segments. Sourced from immuneACCESS, this table was stored by TCRdb with only in-frame sequences that have V and J called. A share of the clones is absent; for the studies checked, an unresolved V gene accounts for under half, and the remainder has no known explanation. The sample yields 200,000 to 250,000 clones; just over 75% were counted once. Clones ranked in the top ten supply 0.55% to 0.75% of the sample. Sequencing was done on a sample of PBMCs. The origin of the receptors is a man aged 18 to 35 in good health and CMV-seronegative.

This chain uses TRBV19 with TRBJ2-7; TRBD2 matches at 8 bases. This CDR3 region has 14 residues. Germline lookup yields CDR1 LNHDA and CDR2 SQIVND (reference sequence). Germline trimming cut 5 bases from V and 3 bases from J; bases unmatched to any gene: 6. This chain's CDR3 is CASSDRGGVYEQYF. CDR3 coding DNA: TGTGCCAGTAGTGACCGGGGGGGCGTCTACGAGCAGTACTTC.

The CDR3 DNA reads TGTGCCAGCAGCTTACAGGGGGCGTTTAATGAAAAACTGTTTTTT. This codes for CASSLQGAFNEKLFF. V gene TRBV5-5 combines with J gene TRBJ1-4, with 9 bases matching TRBD1. J gave up 4 bases and V 2 bases, and 3 bases lay outside the gene matches. The CDR3 has 15 residues. Germline V gene data show CDR1 as SGHKS and CDR2 as YYEKEE (reference sequence).

The V gene is TRBV19, the J gene TRBJ2-1, with D perhaps TRBD2 (5 bases). CDR3 size: 16 residues. The germline gives CDR1 LNHDA, CDR2 SQIVND (reference sequence). V lost 5 bases, J lost 9 bases, and 23 bases lay in between. CDR3 nucleotide sequence: TGTGCCAGTAGTTTCCGGGAAGCCTTCCCCTTAAGTGAGCAGTTCTTC. Translating gives CASSFREAFPLSEQFF.

This clone was counted a few times. The chain recombines TRBV19 with TRBJ2-1; D is undetermined. V was shortened by 1 base and J by 7 bases, with 5 bases between the two germline ends. This CDR3 has 12 amino acids. Germline V gene data show CDR1 as LNHDA and CDR2 as SQIVND (reference sequence). In nucleotides, the CDR3 is TGTGCCAGTAGTATAGTCAGGAATGAGCAGTTCTTC. Protein: CASSIVRNEQFF.

The gene calls are TRBV19 and TRBJ1-2; 7 nucleotides align to TRBD1. Germline assignment: CDR1 LNHDA and CDR2 SQIVND (reference sequence). The CDR3 extends over 15 amino acids. Trimming took 3 bases from V and 2 from J; bases not matched to a gene: 6. DNA for the CDR3: TGTGCCAGTAGTATGTTACAACAGGGGAACTATGGCTACACCTTC. Its protein is CASSMLQQGNYGYTF.

V and J are TRBV2 and TRBJ2-2, with TRBD2 matching over 7 bases. J was trimmed by 1 base and V by 3 bases; bases with no gene match: 5. Per germline, CDR1 SNHLY and CDR2 FYNNEI. This CDR3 is 16 amino acids long. This CDR3 reads CASSDWAGENTGELFF. The CDR3 nucleotides are TGTGCCAGCAGTGATTGGGCGGGAGAGAACACCGGGGAGCTGTTTTTT. Together with reference TRBV2 and TRBJ2-2, the CDR3 gives the full variable domain: EPEVTQTPSHQVTQMGQEVILRCVPISNHLYFYWYRQILGQKVEFLVSFYNNEISEKSEIFDDQFSVERPDGSNFTLKIRSTKLEDSAMYFCASSDWAGENTGELFFGEGSRLTVL.

The V and J genes are TRBV2 and TRBJ2-7; TRBD1 might be the D (6 bases). Germline V gene sequence: CDR1 SNHLY, CDR2 FYNNEI. Trimming took 7 bases from V and 4 from J, leaving 17 bases between them. CDR3 length equals 14 residues. The chain's CDR3 is CASINGDRRYEQYF. In nucleotides, the CDR3 is TGTGCCAGCATTAATGGAGACAGGCGTTACGAGCAGTACTTC.

This rearrangement joins TRBV9 to TRBJ2-7, with D uncertain. Germline V gene sequence: CDR1 SGDLS, CDR2 YYNGEE. Trimming left V 3 bases short and J 0 bases short, with 10 bases between. The CDR3 is 14 residues long. The CDR3 sequence: CASSAQVASYEQYF. The CDR3 DNA sequence: TGTGCCAGCAGCGCACAAGTAGCCTCCTACGAGCAGTACTTC.

In DNA, the CDR3 is TGTGCCAGCAGTTCGGGACTAGCGGGAGCGGTGAACGAGCAGTACTTC. Its translation: CASSSGLAGAVNEQYF. This chain links TRBV28 with TRBJ2-7; 14 bases fit TRBD2. Trimming at V came to 4 bases and at J to 5 bases, leaving 7 bases not matched to a gene. The CDR3 contains 16 residues. Germline V CDR1 and CDR2: MDHEN, SYDVKM.

This clone was counted between two and nine times. The V and J genes are TRBV5-1 and TRBJ2-3; D might be TRBD1 (6 bases). Between the trimmed V and J ends, which lost 7 bases and 2 bases, there was a span of 23 bases. The germline V gene encodes CDR1 SGHRS and CDR2 YFSETQ. The CDR3 has 17 amino acids. The chain's CDR3 is CASETGPLISLTDTQYF. CDR3 bases: TGCGCCAGCGAAACAGGGCCCCTCATATCCCTCACAGATACGCAGTATTTT.

Comment on this clone: This CDR3 is also generated by other DNA sequences in the sample. V and J are TRBV7-9 and TRBJ2-3, with a tentative D call TRBD1 (7 bases). Germline values: CDR1 SEHNR, CDR2 FQNEAQ (reference sequence). V lost 4 bases and J lost 2, with 13 bases in between. This CDR3 has 15 residues. CDR3 sequence reads: CASSSVRGATDTQYF. In DNA, the CDR3 is TGTGCCAGCAGCTCAGTCAGGGGGGCCACAGATACGCAGTATTTT.

J is TRBJ1-6 and V is TRBV5-6; 7 bases line up with TRBD1. Germline values: CDR1 SGHDT, CDR2 YYEEEE. This CDR3 comprises 16 residues. V shed 1 base and J 6 bases; nucleotides not matched to a gene: 7. The CDR3 sequence is CASSLSLHRGNSPLHF. The CDR3 bases are TGTGCCAGCAGCTTGTCATTACACAGGGGTAATTCACCCCTCCACTTT.

J is TRBJ2-1 and V is TRBV5-6, with TRBD2 matching 8 bases. The CDR3 has 17 amino acids. The J segment lost 7 bases and the V segment lost 3 bases, leaving 15 bases of the junction unmatched. Germline V CDR1 and CDR2: SGHDT, YYEEEE. In DNA, the CDR3 is TGTGCCAGCAGCTCCTATTTCACTAGCGGAGTAGCTAATGAGCAGTTCTTC. It specifies CASSSYFTSGVANEQFF.

The V gene is TRBV21-1, the J gene TRBJ1-5; TRBD1 reflects the table's D call only, with no check against the DNA. The J call is doubtful: the DNA matches TRBJ2-3 better. TRBV21-1 is flagged as a pseudogene. The CDR3 sequence is 15 residues long. The CDR3 here is CASSKATGGFQPQYF. CDR3 coding DNA: TGTGCCAGCAGCAAGGCCACAGGGGGCTTTCAGCCCCAGTATTTT.

To note about this clone: The same CDR3 can be traced to other DNA sequences in this sample. The chain carries TRBV5-4 and TRBJ2-7, with D maybe TRBD1 (6 bases). CDR1 and CDR2 (germline): SGHNT, YYREEE (reference sequence). V gave up 2 bases and J gave up 4 bases, with 10 bases separating them. The CDR3 contains 13 residues. The CDR3 region has the DNA TGTGCCAGCAGCTTCAGGGGAACTTACGAGCAGTACTTC. It codes for CASSFRGTYEQYF.

This sequence joins TRBV28 and TRBJ1-1; weak D call: TRBD1 (6 bases). The germline V and J ends were trimmed by 2 bases and 0 bases, with 19 bases remaining between them. This CDR3 comprises 18 residues. Germline V gene lookup returns CDR1 MDHEN and CDR2 SYDVKM. CDR3 DNA: TGTGCCAGCAGTTTACTCCCTACAAACGACAGGTTGAACACTGAAGCTTTCTTT. This encodes CASSLLPTNDRLNTEAFF.

This clone has a single count. This chain joins TRBV15 and TRBJ2-7, with D perhaps matching TRBD2 (5 bases). Germline V CDR1 and CDR2: LNHNV, YYDKDF (reference sequence). This CDR3 contains 15 residues. With 1 base removed from V and 2 bases from J, the gap between germline ends came to 12 bases. CDR3 residues: CATSRGGSTTYEQYF. The CDR3 region has the DNA TGTGCCACCAGCAGAGGAGGGTCGACCACCTACGAGCAGTACTTC.

The J gene is TRBJ2-7, the V gene TRBV27; 9 nucleotides align to TRBD2. V was pared by 5 bases and J by 2 bases, with 7 bases of the junction left unmatched. This CDR3 comprises 15 residues. Germline values: CDR1 MNHEY, CDR2 SMNVEV (reference sequence). Written as DNA, the CDR3 is TGTGCCAGCAGTCCTTTAGCGGGAGAGACCTACGAGCAGTACTTC. Translation gives CASSPLAGETYEQYF.

The rearrangement links TRBV9 to TRBJ2-7, with 7 nucleotides matching TRBD2. The CDR3 is made up of 14 amino acids. Germline V gene data show CDR1 as SGDLS and CDR2 as YYNGEE. Trimming at V came to 6 bases and at J to 0 bases, leaving 6 bases not matched to a gene. CDR3 amino acids: CASNPSGGSYEQYF. The CDR3 DNA reads as TGTGCCAGCAATCCTAGCGGAGGCTCCTACGAGCAGTACTTC.

This clone appeared a single time. This rearrangement joins TRBV4-2 to TRBJ2-7; the D gene is possibly TRBD2 (6 bases). Per germline, CDR1 LGHNA and CDR2 YNFKEQ. Trimming left V 1 base short and J 6 bases short, with 16 bases between. The CDR3 totals 15 residues. CDR3 sequence reads: CASSQASMGGIEQYF. DNA for the CDR3: TGTGCCAGCAGCCAAGCGAGTATGGGCGGGATCGAGCAGTACTTC.

The V gene is TRBV28, the J gene TRBJ2-3; TRBD2 matches at 8 bases. This CDR3 is built from 14 residues. The ends lost 6 bases at V and 8 bases at J; junction bases unmatched: 10. Per the germline V gene, CDR1 is MDHEN and CDR2 is SYDVKM. For the CDR3, the DNA is TGTGCCAGCAGGACTAGCGCATTTTTGGGTACGCAGTATTTT. Protein: CASRTSAFLGTQYF.

The rearrangement links TRBV5-1 to TRBJ2-3, with 7 bases lining up with TRBD1. The CDR3 has 14 amino acids. The V gene end was trimmed by 3 bases and the J gene end by 2 bases; junction bases not matched to a gene: 3. CDR1 SGHRS and CDR2 YFSETQ come from the germline V gene. The CDR3 nucleotides read TGCGCCAGCAGCTCCGGGACAGCCACAGATACGCAGTATTTT. Amino acids: CASSSGTATDTQYF. The complete variable domain, with remaining parts taken from reference TRBV5-1 and TRBJ2-3, reads KAGVTQTPRYLIKTRGQQVTLSCSPISGHRSVSWYQQTPGQGLQFLFEYFSETQRNKGNFPGRFSGRQFSNSRSEMNVSTLELGDSALYLCASSSGTATDTQYFGPGTRLTVL.